This T cell receptor beta chain was captured in a study of blood T cells in healthy people across ages. Alongside a J-beta primer mix, a sample-barcoded 5' primer served in a second PCR lasting about 7 to 12 cycles. Each cDNA molecule was tagged by a template-switch adaptor that had 12 random nucleotides. Sequencing yielded, for each sample, at least 3 million paired-end reads carrying CDR3. Using its own MiXCR run on the 5' RACE reads, TCRdb lists one record per CDR3 protein. The top ten clones hold under 25% of a sample with fewer than 900,000 distinct CDR3 sequences, 35% to 45% of them seen once. V dropped 4 bases and J dropped 7; count of bases not matched to a gene: 19. The germline gives CDR1 DFQATT, CDR2 SNEGSKA (reference sequence). The CDR3 spans 17 residues. Concerning this clonotype itself: Its specificity is not known.

Study-wide results and limits: It was not possible, with unsorted PBMCs, to conclusively compare naive and antigen-experienced cells. Unknown donor CMV status possibly confounded expanded clonotype changes.

The sequencing input was blood. The TCR sequence derives from a woman in her sixties or seventies in good health. V gene TRBV20-1 combines with J gene TRBJ2-3; 8 positions agree with TRBD2. CDR3 bases: TGCAGTGCTACTCTGGCACTAGCGGCCGCGTTGGGGAATACGCAGTATTTT. Protein product: CSATLALAAALGNTQYF.